A selection of T cell receptor beta chains follows, all from one sample in a study of breast tumors, draining lymph nodes, adjacent tissues. TCRdb processed the multiplex PCR reads anew with MiXCR; each CDR3 protein has one entry. The sample comprises 30,000 to 40,000 distinct CDR3 sequences, 35% to 45% of which are singletons, and about 11% rests with the top ten. The sample taken for sequencing was breast tumor tissue. The receptors originated from a female donor with breast cancer. Some clones in this sample may be carry-over from other donors' samples. CDR3s include the opening cysteine and the closing phenylalanine or tryptophan. D genes are given only for firm matches. The size of a clone is reported for some rows only, either as once, few or many, or as a class for expanded clones.

.	few	TRBV6-5	TRBJ2-2	CASSYSGLAVTGGLFF	TGTGCCAGCAGTTACTCGGGCCTAGCTGTCACCGGGGGGCTGTTTTTT
.	many	TRBV15	TRBJ2-5	CATSRDTASRETQYF	TGTGCCACCAGCAGAGATACGGCTAGTAGGGAGACCCAGTACTTC
.	many	TRBV20-1	TRBJ2-2	CSARDRTGRTGELFF	TGCAGTGCTAGAGATCGGACGGGCCGAACCGGGGAGCTGTTTTTT
.	many	TRBV6-1	TRBJ2-7	CASSGNGAPTYEQYF	TGTGCCAGCAGCGGTAACGGGGCACCCACCTACGAGCAGTACTTC
TRBD1	many	TRBV19	TRBJ2-2	CASSYRGPAGELFF	TGTGCCAGTAGTTACAGGGGTCCGGCCGGGGAGCTGTTTTTT
.	few	TRBV28	TRBJ2-1	CASSLWLNEQFF	TGTGCCAGCAGTTTATGGTTGAATGAGCAGTTCTTC
.	many	TRBV29-1	TRBJ2-7	CSVGSDYEQYF	TGCAGCGTCGGTTCTGACTACGAGCAGTACTTC
.	.	TRBV28	TRBJ2-3	CASSLAWGTDTQYF	TGTGCCAGCAGTTTAGCGTGGGGCACAGATACGCAGTATTTT
.	many	TRBV29-1	TRBJ2-7	CSVEAGAYEQYF	TGCAGCGTTGAGGCAGGAGCCTACGAGCAGTACTTC
TRBD2	many	TRBV7-9	TRBJ2-1	CASSAQGTSGRAEQFF	TGTGCCAGCAGCGCCCAGGGGACTAGCGGGAGGGCCGAGCAGTTCTTC
.	.	TRBV11-2	TRBJ2-2	CASGYNTGELVF	TGTGCCAGCGGCTATAACACCGGGGAGCTGGTTTTT
.	many	TRBV4-3	TRBJ2-7	CASSQGPSSYEQYF	TGCGCCAGCAGCCAAGGACCTAGCTCCTACGAGCAGTACTTC
.	.	TRBV18	TRBJ2-3	CASSPPGGASTDTQYF	TGTGCCAGCTCACCACCGGGCGGGGCTAGCACAGATACGCAGTATTTT
.	.	TRBV5-1	TRBJ1-2	CASSAETGRVNYGYTF	TGCGCCAGCAGCGCCGAAACCGGACGGGTTAACTATGGCTACACCTTC
.	.	TRBV7-2	TRBJ1-3	CASSPDTLLSGNTIYF	TGTGCCAGCAGCCCGGATACACTCCTCTCTGGAAACACCATATATTTT
.	.	TRBV10-2	TRBJ2-7	CASRAGTAGQQYF	TGCGCCAGCAGAGCCGGGACTGCAGGGCAGCAGTACTTC
.	many	TRBV6-1	TRBJ2-1	CASELYNEQFF	TGTGCCAGTGAGCTTTACAATGAGCAGTTCTTC
TRBD1	.	TRBV7-8	TRBJ2-6	CASSFDRAIPPF	TGTGCCAGCAGCTTTGACAGGGCCATACCTCCTTTC
.	.	TRBV10-3	TRBJ1-1	CAISEQGRSEAFF	TGTGCCATCAGTGAGCAGGGGAGGTCTGAAGCTTTCTTT
TRBD1	few	TRBV16	TRBJ1-4	CASSRTGTGYEKLFF	TGTGCCAGCAGCCGTACCGGGACAGGGTATGAAAAACTGTTTTTT
TRBD1	many	TRBV20-1	TRBJ2-6	CSARPGTGGSSGANVLTF	TGCAGTGCTCGTCCCGGGACAGGTGGGAGCTCTGGGGCCAACGTCCTGACTTTC
.	.	TRBV29-1	TRBJ2-1	CSVLGPAHYSEQFF	TGCAGCGTTCTCGGTCCAGCGCATTACAGTGAGCAGTTCTTC
.	.	TRBV7-2	TRBJ2-5	CASSFTGFGETQYF	TGTGCCAGCAGCTTTACAGGGTTTGGGGAGACCCAGTACTTC
.	many	TRBV5-1	TRBJ2-5	CASSLGVGPQRETQYF	TGCGCCAGCAGCTTGGGGGTTGGGCCGCAGCGAGAGACCCAGTACTTC
.	many	TRBV9	TRBJ2-2	CASSVEGMNTGELFF	TGTGCCAGCAGCGTAGAGGGCATGAACACCGGGGAGCTGTTTTTT
.	many	TRBV6-5	TRBJ2-5	CASRMGVGETQYF	TGTGCCAGCAGGATGGGGGTTGGGGAGACCCAGTACTTC
.	many	TRBV6-2/TRBV6-3	TRBJ2-2	CASSYWVSGELFF	TGTGCCAGCAGTTATTGGGTTTCCGGGGAGCTGTTTTTT
.	many	TRBV12-3/TRBV12-4	TRBJ2-7	CASSRTSYEQYF	TGTGCCAGCAGTCGGACCAGCTACGAGCAGTACTTC
TRBD2	many	TRBV12-3/TRBV12-4	TRBJ2-7	CASKPSSGSFHEQYF	TGTGCCAGCAAGCCCTCTAGCGGGAGTTTCCACGAGCAGTACTTC
TRBD2	few	TRBV7-3	TRBJ2-3	CASSPIALAGGPGDTQYF	TGTGCCAGCAGCCCCATTGCTCTAGCGGGAGGGCCGGGAGATACGCAGTATTTT
TRBD1	few	TRBV4-1	TRBJ2-3	CASSQAPTGRTDTQYF	TGCGCCAGCAGCCAAGCACCGACAGGGAGAACAGATACGCAGTATTTT
.	many	TRBV19	TRBJ1-6	CASSPPRAYNSPLHF	TGTGCCAGTAGTCCCCCCAGGGCCTATAATTCACCCCTCCACTTT
TRBD2	medium-sized	TRBV6-6	TRBJ2-1	CASSSQLAGGGAEQFF	TGTGCCAGCAGTTCCCAACTAGCGGGAGGGGGCGCTGAGCAGTTCTTC
TRBD1	.	TRBV19	TRBJ2-7	CASSYGQAYEQYF	TGTGCCAGTAGTTACGGACAGGCCTACGAGCAGTACTTC
TRBD2	.	TRBV7-2	TRBJ2-5	CASSVTRTSGRGETQYF	TGTGCCAGCAGCGTGACTCGGACTAGCGGGAGGGGGGAGACCCAGTACTTC
TRBD2	many	TRBV14	TRBJ2-1	CASSLGTSGSFF	TGTGCCAGCAGCCTCGGGACTAGCGGGAGCTTCTTC
.	many	TRBV7-2	TRBJ2-7	CASSPRQGEAYEQYF	TGTGCCAGCAGCCCGCGCCAAGGGGAGGCCTACGAGCAGTACTTC
.	many	TRBV5-1	TRBJ1-4	CASSLAAAADNEKLFF	TGCGCCAGCAGCTTGGCCGCGGCGGCGGATAATGAAAAACTGTTTTTT
.	many	TRBV20-1	TRBJ2-5	CSATPGGRETQYF	TGCAGTGCCACTCCCGGGGGGCGGGAGACCCAGTACTTC
TRBD1	few	TRBV28	TRBJ1-2	CASSLFTGGINYGYTF	TGTGCCAGCAGTTTATTTACAGGGGGCATCAACTATGGCTACACCTTC
TRBD1	many	TRBV7-2	TRBJ1-2	CASSLGTGGAGGYTF	TGTGCCAGCAGCTTAGGCACAGGGGGCGCCGGTGGCTACACCTTC
.	.	TRBV24-1	TRBJ2-7	CATSGNPSTEQYF	TGTGCCACCAGTGGCAACCCCTCTACGGAGCAGTACTTC
TRBD2	.	TRBV24-1	TRBJ2-1	CATSSGSRQFF	TGTGCCACCAGTAGCGGGAGTAGGCAGTTCTTC
TRBD1	many	TRBV7-2	TRBJ2-7	CASRSTGGGREQYF	TGTGCCAGCAGATCTACAGGGGGCGGGCGGGAGCAGTACTTC
.	many	TRBV4-3	TRBJ2-2	CASSQVGDGNTGELFF	TGCGCCAGCAGCCAAGTTGGGGACGGTAACACCGGGGAGCTGTTTTTT
.	.	TRBV27	TRBJ1-4	CASSFRLGATNEKLFF	TGTGCCAGCAGTTTCCGACTAGGTGCAACTAATGAAAAACTGTTTTTT
.	many	TRBV5-1	TRBJ1-2	CASSLVLGGRSYGYTF	TGCGCCAGCAGCTTGGTCCTCGGGGGGCGCAGCTATGGCTACACCTTC
TRBD1	few	TRBV27	TRBJ2-2	CASSFEGATGELFF	TGTGCCAGCAGTTTTGAGGGGGCCACCGGGGAGCTGTTTTTT
TRBD1	many	TRBV10-3	TRBJ2-3	CAISLQGLTDTQYF	TGTGCCATCAGCCTACAGGGGCTCACAGATACGCAGTATTTT
.	many	TRBV19	TRBJ2-2	CASSPANTGELFF	TGTGCCAGTAGCCCGGCGAACACCGGGGAGCTGTTTTTT
.	many	TRBV3-1	TRBJ2-7	CASSQQYYEQYF	TGTGCCAGCAGCCAACAATATTACGAGCAGTACTTC
TRBD2	many	TRBV25-1	TRBJ2-1	CASSSSTGTSGIVGEQFF	TGTGCCAGCAGTTCGTCCACCGGGACTAGCGGGATCGTGGGTGAGCAGTTCTTC
.	.	TRBV20-1	TRBJ1-2	CSARGAKNYGYTF	TGCAGTGCTAGAGGGGCGAAGAACTATGGCTACACCTTC